Listed below are T cell receptor beta chains from one sample, sequenced in a study of vaccination and CD4 T cells after COVID-19. TCRdb reprocessed the PCR reads with MiXCR, giving one entry per CDR3 protein. The sample shows 12,000 to 15,000 distinct CDR3 sequences, less than 80% of them seen only once. The source was CD4+ T cells from blood, collected after SARS-CoV-2 vaccination. These receptors were obtained from a human donor who had recovered from COVID-19. The CDR3 runs from the conserved cysteine through the conserved F or W. D genes are given only for firm matches. Not every row has a clone size; where given, it reads once, few, many or a size class.

CDR3 DNA: TGTGCCAGCTCACCACGCGACAGGCTCGGCGTAAAGGGCGAGCAGTACTTC
CDR3 protein: CASSPRDRLGVKGEQYF
V gene: TRBV18
J gene: TRBJ2-7
D gene: .
clone size: .

CDR3 DNA: TGCAGTGCTAGAGATTCGAGCGGGAGATTGGACACCGGGGAGCTGTTTTTT
CDR3 protein: CSARDSSGRLDTGELFF
V gene: TRBV20-1
J gene: TRBJ2-2
D gene: TRBD2
clone size: few

CDR3 DNA: TGCAGTGCTAGGGAGGGTTCGCGCCGATCCGAGCAGTACTTC
CDR3 protein: CSAREGSRRSEQYF
V gene: TRBV20-1
J gene: TRBJ2-7
D gene: .
clone size: .

CDR3 DNA: TGTGCCAGCAGCTCAATCCGATTTTCTAACTATGGCTACACCTTC
CDR3 protein: CASSSIRFSNYGYTF
V gene: TRBV4-2
J gene: TRBJ1-2
D gene: .
clone size: .

CDR3 DNA: TGCAGTGCTAGTCCGCCCCCGAGCTCCTACGAGCAGTACTTC
CDR3 protein: CSASPPPSSYEQYF
V gene: TRBV20-1
J gene: TRBJ2-7
D gene: .
clone size: .

CDR3 DNA: TGTGCCAGCAGCCGCGACAGGGGTAGAGCTGAAGCTTTCTTT
CDR3 protein: CASSRDRGRAEAFF
V gene: TRBV7-2
J gene: TRBJ1-1
D gene: TRBD1
clone size: .

CDR3 DNA: TGTGCCAGCAGTTTATACGGGACTCATGGCTACACCTTC
CDR3 protein: CASSLYGTHGYTF
V gene: TRBV28
J gene: TRBJ1-2
D gene: .
clone size: .

CDR3 DNA: TGTGCCAGCAAACCTGGGGCAAATTCACCCCTCCACTTT
CDR3 protein: CASKPGANSPLHF
V gene: TRBV12-3/TRBV12-4
J gene: TRBJ1-6
D gene: .
clone size: .

CDR3 DNA: TGTGCCAGCAGTTACTCGAGTAGTGGCACAGGGACCCAGTACTTC
CDR3 protein: CASSYSSSGTGTQYF
V gene: TRBV6-5
J gene: TRBJ2-5
D gene: .
clone size: .

CDR3 DNA: TGTGCCAGCAGCTATGAAGGGACTTCGTCCTACGAGCAGTACTTC
CDR3 protein: CASSYEGTSSYEQYF
V gene: TRBV5-4
J gene: TRBJ2-7
D gene: .
clone size: .

CDR3 DNA: TGTGCCAGCAGTCAAACGGCGGGGGGCGGTTTTCAGCCCCAGCATTTT
CDR3 protein: CASSQTAGGGFQPQHF
V gene: TRBV6-1
J gene: TRBJ1-5
D gene: .
clone size: few

CDR3 DNA: TGTGCCAGCAGGAGGGGACTATCTGGTGCTAATGAGCAGTTCTTC
CDR3 protein: CASRRGLSGANEQFF
V gene: TRBV2
J gene: TRBJ2-1
D gene: TRBD2
clone size: .

CDR3 DNA: TGTGCCAGCAGTTACTCGCCGGGACAGGGTAAAACTGAAGCTTTCTTT
CDR3 protein: CASSYSPGQGKTEAFF
V gene: TRBV6-5
J gene: TRBJ1-1
D gene: TRBD1
clone size: .

CDR3 DNA: TGTGCCACCAGGAAGCGGGGGGTAGCGGGATTGGGCGGGGAGCTGTTTTTT
CDR3 protein: CATRKRGVAGLGGELFF
V gene: TRBV15
J gene: TRBJ2-2
D gene: TRBD2
clone size: .

CDR3 DNA: TGTGCCAGCAGTGAAGTCGAGGGTCAGCCCCAGCATTTT
CDR3 protein: CASSEVEGQPQHF
V gene: TRBV2
J gene: TRBJ1-5
D gene: .
clone size: .

CDR3 DNA: TGTGCCAGCAGTTTATCCTGGGAGGGGGCAGATACGCAGTATTTT
CDR3 protein: CASSLSWEGADTQYF
V gene: TRBV27
J gene: TRBJ2-3
D gene: .
clone size: .

CDR3 DNA: TGTGCCAGCAGCCGTACGGGGGGGATGGGCTCCTACAATGAGCAGTTCTTC
CDR3 protein: CASSRTGGMGSYNEQFF
V gene: TRBV7-9
J gene: TRBJ2-1
D gene: TRBD2
clone size: once

CDR3 DNA: TGCAGTGCTAGGGGGGACATGAACACTGAAGCTTTCTTT
CDR3 protein: CSARGDMNTEAFF
V gene: TRBV20-1
J gene: TRBJ1-1
D gene: .
clone size: .

CDR3 DNA: TGTGCCAGCAGGGGGGGAGGTATCACCGGGGAGCTGTTTTTT
CDR3 protein: CASRGGGITGELFF
V gene: TRBV2
J gene: TRBJ2-2
D gene: .
clone size: .

CDR3 DNA: TGTGCCAGCAGCAATGGACAGATGCAGTACTTC
CDR3 protein: CASSNGQMQYF
V gene: TRBV6-2/TRBV6-3
J gene: TRBJ2-7
D gene: .
clone size: .

CDR3 DNA: TGCAGTGCTACTACAGGGGGGACGAAGACCCAGTACTTC
CDR3 protein: CSATTGGTKTQYF
V gene: TRBV20-1
J gene: TRBJ2-5
D gene: TRBD1
clone size: .

CDR3 DNA: TGCGCCAGCAGCCTTCCCCGGCTTGGCCGAAGACTCACTGGGGCCAACGTCCTGACTTTC
CDR3 protein: CASSLPRLGRRLTGANVLTF
V gene: TRBV4-1
J gene: TRBJ2-6
D gene: .
clone size: .

CDR3 DNA: TGTGCCAGCAGCCAGGGACTGAACAATCAGCCCCAGCATTTT
CDR3 protein: CASSQGLNNQPQHF
V gene: TRBV5-5
J gene: TRBJ1-5
D gene: .
clone size: .

CDR3 DNA: TGTGCCAGCAGTGATAAGGGCGGGAGTATAGATGAGCAGTTCTTC
CDR3 protein: CASSDKGGSIDEQFF
V gene: TRBV6-1
J gene: TRBJ2-1
D gene: TRBD2
clone size: .

CDR3 DNA: TGTGCCAGCTCGCCCGGGACACCAAATCAGCCCCAGCATTTT
CDR3 protein: CASSPGTPNQPQHF
V gene: TRBV18
J gene: TRBJ1-5
D gene: .
clone size: .

CDR3 DNA: TGTGCCAGCAGCCGGCCGGGACAGGGTGGTAATGAGCAGTTCTTC
CDR3 protein: CASSRPGQGGNEQFF
V gene: TRBV6-2/TRBV6-3
J gene: TRBJ2-1
D gene: TRBD1
clone size: .

CDR3 DNA: TGCAGTGCTCTACGGGCTAGCGGGGGACAAGAGACCCAGTACTTC
CDR3 protein: CSALRASGGQETQYF
V gene: TRBV20-1
J gene: TRBJ2-5
D gene: TRBD2
clone size: .

CDR3 DNA: TGCGCCAGCAGGACCTGGAGGACTGAAGCTTTCTTT
CDR3 protein: CASRTWRTEAFF
V gene: TRBV23-1
J gene: TRBJ1-1
D gene: .
clone size: .

CDR3 DNA: TGCAGTGCTAGAGGATTAGCTAGTGCCGAGACCCAGTACTTC
CDR3 protein: CSARGLASAETQYF
V gene: TRBV20-1
J gene: TRBJ2-5
D gene: .
clone size: .

CDR3 DNA: TGTGCCAGCTCACCAGGTCCCAATCAGCCCCAGCATTTT
CDR3 protein: CASSPGPNQPQHF
V gene: TRBV18
J gene: TRBJ1-5
D gene: .
clone size: .

CDR3 DNA: TGTGCCAGCAGTACTAGGGGGCCTCCGCAGTACTTC
CDR3 protein: CASSTRGPPQYF
V gene: TRBV27
J gene: TRBJ2-7
D gene: TRBD1
clone size: .

CDR3 DNA: TGCAGTGCTAGAGATTTCCGGACAGAGGTTAATGAAAAACTGTTTTTT
CDR3 protein: CSARDFRTEVNEKLFF
V gene: TRBV20-1
J gene: TRBJ1-4
D gene: .
clone size: .

CDR3 DNA: TGCAGTGCTAGAGACTTCGGAGGGGGGGAAAACATTCAGTACTTC
CDR3 protein: CSARDFGGGENIQYF
V gene: TRBV20-1
J gene: TRBJ2-4
D gene: .
clone size: .

CDR3 DNA: TGTGCCAGCAGTTACTCTTGGGCAGGGGGCTCGACCCAAGAGACCCAGTACTTC
CDR3 protein: CASSYSWAGGSTQETQYF
V gene: TRBV6-7
J gene: TRBJ2-5
D gene: TRBD1
clone size: few

CDR3 DNA: TGTGCCAGCAGTTATCGGCAAGGGACAGCAGCCACTGAAGCTTTCTTT
CDR3 protein: CASSYRQGTAATEAFF
V gene: TRBV6-2/TRBV6-3
J gene: TRBJ1-1
D gene: TRBD1
clone size: once

CDR3 DNA: TGTGCCAGCAACTCTGGCCTTCCGACGTGGACAGAGCCCTACGAGCAGTACTTC
CDR3 protein: CASNSGLPTWTEPYEQYF
V gene: TRBV6-2/TRBV6-3
J gene: TRBJ2-7
D gene: .
clone size: .

CDR3 DNA: TGTGCCAGCAGCTTAGCCCGCGGTCAGCCCCAGCATTTT
CDR3 protein: CASSLARGQPQHF
V gene: TRBV11-2
J gene: TRBJ1-5
D gene: .
clone size: few

CDR3 DNA: TGCGCCAGCAGTGAATACCGCTTCACGGGAAACTACGAGCAGTACTTC
CDR3 protein: CASSEYRFTGNYEQYF
V gene: TRBV10-1
J gene: TRBJ2-7
D gene: .
clone size: .

CDR3 DNA: TGTGCCAGCGTAAGAGAAGGGGACAGAACCTACGAGCAGTACTTC
CDR3 protein: CASVREGDRTYEQYF
V gene: TRBV6-2/TRBV6-3
J gene: TRBJ2-7
D gene: TRBD1
clone size: few

CDR3 DNA: TGTGCCAGCAGCAATACAGGGTTAAGGGACTACGAGCAGTACTTC
CDR3 protein: CASSNTGLRDYEQYF
V gene: TRBV6-1
J gene: TRBJ2-7
D gene: .
clone size: .

CDR3 DNA: TGTGCCAGCAGCTTAAGGGCCGAAGAAGACTATGGCTACACCTTC
CDR3 protein: CASSLRAEEDYGYTF
V gene: TRBV7-3
J gene: TRBJ1-2
D gene: .
clone size: few

CDR3 DNA: TGTGCCAGCTCACCGGGGCGACAGGCCAACACTGAAGCTTTCTTT
CDR3 protein: CASSPGRQANTEAFF
V gene: TRBV18
J gene: TRBJ1-1
D gene: .
clone size: .

CDR3 DNA: TGCGCCAGCAGCCGTACTAGCGGAGGCTCCTACAATGAGCAGTTCTTC
CDR3 protein: CASSRTSGGSYNEQFF
V gene: TRBV5-1
J gene: TRBJ2-1
D gene: TRBD2
clone size: .

CDR3 DNA: TGCAGTGCTAACCAGGGCGGGGATCAGCCCCAGCATTTT
CDR3 protein: CSANQGGDQPQHF
V gene: TRBV20-1
J gene: TRBJ1-5
D gene: .
clone size: few

CDR3 DNA: TGTGCCAGCAGTGGACCCCCAGCTTCCTATGGCTACACCTTC
CDR3 protein: CASSGPPASYGYTF
V gene: TRBV6-1
J gene: TRBJ1-2
D gene: .
clone size: few

CDR3 DNA: TGCAGTGCAGGGGACAGGGCAAACACTGAAGCTTTCTTT
CDR3 protein: CSAGDRANTEAFF
V gene: TRBV20-1
J gene: TRBJ1-1
D gene: TRBD1
clone size: .

CDR3 DNA: TGTGCCAGCAGCTTAGCGGGACGGAGACAAGAGACCCAGTACTTC
CDR3 protein: CASSLAGRRQETQYF
V gene: TRBV7-3
J gene: TRBJ2-5
D gene: .
clone size: .

CDR3 DNA: TGTGCCACCAGTGAGGGGAGTCGGGAGACCCAGTACTTC
CDR3 protein: CATSEGSRETQYF
V gene: TRBV24-1
J gene: TRBJ2-5
D gene: .
clone size: .

CDR3 DNA: TGCGCCAGCAGCCGGGACAGCTCTAACTATGGCTACACCTTC
CDR3 protein: CASSRDSSNYGYTF
V gene: TRBV5-1
J gene: TRBJ1-2
D gene: TRBD1
clone size: .

CDR3 DNA: TGTGCCAGCAGCTGGCCGGGACTAGCGGCTTACGAGCAGTACTTC
CDR3 protein: CASSWPGLAAYEQYF
V gene: TRBV5-8
J gene: TRBJ2-7
D gene: TRBD2
clone size: few

CDR3 DNA: TGTGCCAGCAGCTTAGGGAGTCATTTGCCGAACACTGAAGCTTTCTTT
CDR3 protein: CASSLGSHLPNTEAFF
V gene: TRBV7-9
J gene: TRBJ1-1
D gene: .
clone size: .

CDR3 DNA: TGTGCCAGCAGTATAATAGGGGAGACCCAGTACTTC
CDR3 protein: CASSIIGETQYF
V gene: TRBV28
J gene: TRBJ2-5
D gene: .
clone size: .

CDR3 DNA: TGTGCCAGCTCACCAACGGGACAGGGCGGCATGAACACTGAAGCTTTCTTT
CDR3 protein: CASSPTGQGGMNTEAFF
V gene: TRBV18
J gene: TRBJ1-1
D gene: TRBD1
clone size: .

CDR3 DNA: TGCAGTGCTAGCTCTGGCGTCACAGATACGCAGTATTTT
CDR3 protein: CSASSGVTDTQYF
V gene: TRBV20-1
J gene: TRBJ2-3
D gene: .
clone size: .

CDR3 DNA: TGTGCCAGCGAGCTTTACTGGGGTCAGCCCCAGCATTTT
CDR3 protein: CASELYWGQPQHF
V gene: TRBV6-1
J gene: TRBJ1-5
D gene: .
clone size: .